The entry below describes one TCR beta chain. The antigen is not known. This record belongs to a study of post-analysis software for immune sequencing data. General study findings and limits: Higher frequency in patients than in controls was seen for about five TRBV segments, with TRBV5-6, TRBV5-1 and TRBV20-1 among them. People with multiple sclerosis had a significantly lower normalized Chao1 diversity than controls did.

Each TCR beta cDNA library carried unique molecular identifiers. In TCRdb, the PCR reads were re-called with MiXCR into one record per CDR3 protein. The data hold fewer than 700,000 distinct CDR3 sequences, with 44% observed a single time. The CDR3 extends over 13 amino acids. Trimming shortened V by 4 bases and J by 4 bases, and 8 bases separated the two germline ends. Sequenced sample: blood. V and J are TRBV12-3 or TRBV12-4 and TRBJ2-1; D uncertain. The origin of this receptor is a girl aged 10 to 17 with multiple sclerosis. CDR3: CASSYNEYNEQFF. The CDR3 nucleotides are TGTGCCAGCAGTTATAACGAATACAATGAGCAGTTCTTC.